One sample yielded the 14 T cell receptor beta chains listed below, sequenced in a study of OX40 agonist ivuxolimab in advanced cancers. Sequencing was performed with immunoSEQ multiplex PCR; in TCRdb, only in-frame clones are kept and a portion is missing. The profile covers 52,000 or so clones, with approximately 90% appearing a single time and approximately 1.5% taken by the ten largest. The sample was CD4+ or CD8+ T cells sorted from blood, taken in a trial of the OX40 agonist ivuxolimab. The origin of the receptors is an adult with an advanced solid tumor such as melanoma, head and neck, liver or kidney cancer.

The genes are TRBV5-1 and TRBJ1-3, with TRBD1 matching 7 bases. The germline V gene encodes CDR1 SGHRS and CDR2 YFSETQ. V trimming: 2 bases; J trimming: 2 bases; junction bases outside the gene matches: 1. The CDR3 runs 14 residues. The DNA for the CDR3 is TGCGCCAGCAGCTTCCAGGGGGCTGGAAACACCATATATTTT. Amino acid sequence: CASSFQGAGNTIYF.

V gene TRBV6-6 combines with J gene TRBJ2-1; 11 bases match TRBD2. The germline V gene encodes CDR1 MNHNY and CDR2 SVGAGI (reference sequence). Losses at the gene ends were 4 bases for V and 10 bases for J; bases not matched to a gene: 6. The CDR3 extends over 14 amino acids. This CDR3 is CASSLAGGPREQFF. The CDR3, as DNA: TGTGCCAGCAGTTTAGCGGGGGGGCCAAGGGAGCAGTTCTTC.

The chain is built from TRBV5-1 and TRBJ2-6; D uncertain. Trimming removed 0 bases at V and 0 bases at J, with 13 bases between. CDR3 length: 18 residues. CDR1 is SGHRS and CDR2 is YFSETQ in the germline V gene. DNA of the CDR3: TGCGCCAGCAGCTTGGATTCGCGGACCAACTCTGGGGCCAACGTCCTGACTTTC. Its protein product is CASSLDSRTNSGANVLTF.

The chain uses TRBV28 and TRBJ1-1; 10 bases are a match to TRBD1. V lost 8 bases and J lost 5; bases outside the gene matches: 8. This CDR3 region has 14 residues. Germline lookup yields CDR1 MDHEN and CDR2 SYDVKM. The CDR3, as DNA: TGTGCCAGCGCCGAGACAGGGGGCTGGACTGAAGCTTTCTTT. This gives the protein CASAETGGWTEAFF.

V usage is TRBV27 and J usage is TRBJ1-2; 9 nucleotides agree with TRBD1. Germline V CDR1 and CDR2: MNHEY, SMNVEV (reference sequence). CDR3 size: 13 residues. Germline trimming cut 5 bases from V and 8 bases from J; bases unmatched to any gene: 6. Written as DNA, the CDR3 is TGTGCCAGCAGTGACAGGGGGAGAGACGGCTACACCTTC. Its translation: CASSDRGRDGYTF.

V is TRBV10-3 and J is TRBJ1-1; 7 positions match TRBD1. CDR3 length: 16 residues. V lost 0 bases, J lost 2 bases, and 6 bases stayed unmatched. CDR1 is ENHRY and CDR2 is SYGVKD in the germline V gene. CDR3 DNA sequence: TGTGCCATCAGTGAGTCGTCAGGGACAGTTAACACTGAAGCTTTCTTT. Translation gives CAISESSGTVNTEAFF.

The chain couples TRBV6-5 to TRBJ2-7; 7 bases map to TRBD1. CDR1 MNHEY and CDR2 SVGAGI come from the germline V gene. With V trimmed by 6 bases and J by 4 bases, 6 bases remained unmatched. The CDR3 consists of 13 residues. The CDR3 coding sequence is TGTGCCAGCAGCCCGGACAGGATATACGAGCAGTACTTC. This translates into CASSPDRIYEQYF.

The sample holds one count of this clone. The chain links TRBV25-1 to TRBJ2-5; 15 nucleotides agree with TRBD2. Trimming at V came to 1 base and at J to 2 bases, leaving 2 bases not matched to a gene. CDR3 length: 17 residues. Per germline, CDR1 MGHDK and CDR2 SYGVNS. Written as DNA, the CDR3 is TGTGCCAGCAGTGAATCCGGACTAGCGGGAGGGCAAGAGACCCAGTACTTC. Translating gives CASSESGLAGGQETQYF.

The chain recombines TRBV2 with TRBJ1-1, with D perhaps TRBD1 (6 bases). This CDR3 spans 13 amino acids. V was cut by 4 bases and J by 8 bases, with 14 bases left in between. CDR1 SNHLY and CDR2 FYNNEI come from the germline V gene. Written as DNA, the CDR3 is TGTGCCAGCAGTGTGGACGGGGGCGGGGAAGCTTTCTTT. It translates to CASSVDGGGEAFF. Using reference TRBV2 and TRBJ1-1 for the parts outside the CDR3, the full variable domain is EPEVTQTPSHQVTQMGQEVILRCVPISNHLYFYWYRQILGQKVEFLVSFYNNEISEKSEIFDDQFSVERPDGSNFTLKIRSTKLEDSAMYFCASSVDGGGEAFFGQGTRLTVV.

The chain couples TRBV1 to TRBJ2-1; TRBD2 is the table's D call, not checked against the DNA. TRBV1 is an annotated pseudogene. This CDR3 is 15 amino acids long. The CDR3 sequence is CTSSQPGTSYNEQFF. CDR3 nucleotide sequence: TGCACCAGCAGCCAACCCGGGACTAGCTATAATGAGCAGTTCTTC.

The chain carries TRBV10-3 and TRBJ1-4; 10 nucleotides line up with TRBD1. Losses at the gene ends were 11 bases for V and 7 bases for J; bases not matched to a gene: 10. This CDR3 has 14 residues. CDR1 is ENHRY and CDR2 is SYGVKD in the germline V gene. The CDR3 region is CAATAGTGVEKLFF. The CDR3 coding sequence is TGTGCCGCTACGGCCGGGACAGGGGTTGAAAAACTGTTTTTT.

J is TRBJ1-5 and V is TRBV7-9; maybe TRBD1 (6 bases). Germline V gene sequence: CDR1 SEHNR, CDR2 FQNEAQ (reference sequence). Trimming took off 3 bases at V and 4 bases at J, with 7 bases between the two ends. The CDR3 has 13 residues. The CDR3 here is CASSLGQNQPQHF. The CDR3 nucleotides read TGTGCCAGCAGCTTGGGACAAAATCAGCCCCAGCATTTT.

This chain's CDR3 is CSVELNRKITYNEQFF. CDR3 DNA sequence: TGCAGCGTTGAATTGAACAGAAAAATAACCTACAATGAGCAGTTCTTC. V gene TRBV29-1 combines with J gene TRBJ2-1; no clear D. In germline, CDR1 is SQVTM, CDR2 ANQGSEA. Trimming stripped 2 bases from V and 2 bases from J, with 16 bases between. The CDR3 loop spans 16 amino acids.

The chain employs TRBV30 and TRBJ2-2; D might be TRBD2 (6 bases). With 2 bases removed from V and 5 bases from J, the gap between germline ends came to 18 bases. The CDR3 extends over 16 amino acids. CDR1 and CDR2 (germline): GTSNPN, SVGIG (reference sequence). CDR3 amino acids: CAWSTLSGGVTGELFF. The CDR3 DNA is TGTGCCTGGAGTACCCTTTCAGGCGGGGTAACCGGGGAGCTGTTTTTT.